This TCR beta chain was documented in a study of blood T cell repertoires in COVID-19 (dated by TCRdb to 2018 to 2021). At the level of the whole study: Samples from collaborators originated in the United States, Italy and Spain and spanned both the acute and convalescent phases of COVID-19. The prospective study material was composed of cDNA or gDNA derived from T cells, B-cell-depleted T cells, or PBMCs. Deeply sampled blood TCRbeta repertoires from subjects exposed to, actively infected with, or recovered from COVID-19 were included in the dataset. A freely available public database, intended as a resource for researchers studying the immune response to SARS-CoV-2, is where the repertoires were released. Samples were obtained from the ongoing ImmuneRACE study (first 160 participants) and from roughly 1,300 subjects provided by 6 global collaborators. A de-identified subject ID, COVID-19 status, age in years and sex were almost always included in the sample metadata. HLA class I and class II types, where available, came from metadata supplied by the sample provider rather than from assay-based typing. The investigation overall reported the following: Clinical and demographic metadata were provided uncurated, with the amount varying by source and participant.

TCRbeta CDR3 regions were amplified from genomic DNA using the immunoSEQ Assay, a bias-controlled multiplex PCR. On the authors' methods: Nucleated cell counts per sample were estimated from amplification of reference gene primers within the assay. To quantify the absolute abundance of each unique TCRbeta CDR3 rearrangement, sequence reads were collapsed and filtered. For each sample, productive Simpson clonality was calculated as the square root of Simpson's diversity index over productive rearrangements. TCRdb mirrors the immuneACCESS table, restricted to in-frame sequences. Some clones are absent from its copies; in checked studies, under half trace to an unresolved V gene, and the reason for the others is unknown. V and J calls and clone size follow that table, whereas D and trimming were derived from the DNA. The sample table shows 55,000 to 70,000 clones, and roughly nine tenths are seen once. Approximately 7% of the sample goes to the ten largest clones.

One collaborating source in Seattle enrolled patients during active infection and followed them longitudinally through the course of disease. Collaborating institutions collected whole blood in K2EDTA tubes following their own protocols. For TCRbeta analysis, collaborator samples were shipped as frozen whole blood, as isolated PBMCs, or as DNA extracted from either sample type. The cysteine opens and the phenylalanine closes a CDR3 of 13 amino acids. Only CDR3 DNA is held: 39 bases, read in frame from base 1. From the germline V gene, CDR1 is MNHGY and CDR2 is SAAAGT. This clone occurred a few times. Its antigen is still unknown. A read error may produce the germline difference seen at one junction end.

This receptor chain uses TRBV6-8 and TRBJ1-2, with the D gene not clear enough to name. The clonotype comes from a middle-aged man with COVID-19, enrolled during active disease. The sample was peripheral blood. The DNA sequence reads TGTGCCAGCAGTTACTTCCCGTGGAGGCGTAAAGCCTTC. Its translation is CASSYFPWRRKAF.